In this sample, the clone carrying this T cell receptor beta chain turned up a few times. Antigen unknown. This entry comes from a study of post-analysis software for immune sequencing data. This CDR3 region has 14 residues. Germline lookup yields CDR1 SGHKS and CDR2 YYEKEE (reference sequence). Trimming removed 4 bases from V and 11 bases from J; junction bases left unmatched: 5. Overall study findings and caveats: A handful of TRBV segments appeared more often in patients than in controls, and TRBV5-6, TRBV5-1 and TRBV20-1 were among these.

cDNA libraries for TCR beta contained unique molecular identifiers. Yield was about 500,000 cDNA molecules from about 0.94 to 9.7 million T cells. TCRdb re-derived calls from the PCR reads in MiXCR, one entry per CDR3 protein. The sample lists fewer than 850,000 distinct CDR3 sequences, less than 35% occurring once. The V and J genes are TRBV5-5 and TRBJ2-1; 14 bases match TRBD2. This sequence was found in a girl under 18 with multiple sclerosis. The sample was blood. In DNA form, the CDR3 reads TGTGCCAGCAGCCTTGGGACTAGCGGGAGTCAGCAGTTCTTC. The encoded protein is CASSLGTSGSQQFF.